Shown below are 26 T cell receptor beta chains from a single sample sequenced in a study of OX40 agonist ivuxolimab in advanced cancers. Generated by immunoSEQ multiplex PCR, the TCRdb table keeps only in-frame clones and is missing some. The sample has 69,000 or so clones, around 91% seen once. Specimen: CD4+ or CD8+ T cells sorted from blood, collected in a trial of the OX40 agonist ivuxolimab. The receptors come from an adult with an advanced solid tumor such as melanoma, head and neck, liver or kidney cancer.

V is TRBV9 and J is TRBJ2-7; 7 bases agree with TRBD2. CDR3 length equals 12 residues. Germline V gene sequence: CDR1 SGDLS, CDR2 YYNGEE. The trim removed 4 bases at V and 8 bases at J, leaving 6 bases unmatched. CDR3 loop: CASSPGGEKQYF. Written as DNA, the CDR3 is TGTGCCAGCAGCCCGGGGGGAGAAAAGCAGTACTTC.

The chain carries TRBV27 and TRBJ2-7; the D is unclear. Germline V gene lookup returns CDR1 MNHEY and CDR2 SMNVEV (reference sequence). This CDR3 has 15 residues. Trimming stripped 3 bases from V and 1 base from J, with 13 bases between. The CDR3 loop is CASSFWGRGSYEQYF. CDR3 bases: TGTGCCAGCAGTTTTTGGGGTCGAGGTTCCTACGAGCAGTACTTC.

The chain links TRBV5-5 to TRBJ1-6; a weak D match, TRBD1 (5 bases). The CDR3 length is 17 residues. Deletions cut 1 base from V and 3 bases from J, with 14 bases between. The V gene's germline CDR1 is SGHKS and CDR2 YYEKEE (reference sequence). Written as DNA, the CDR3 is TGTGCCAGCAGCTTGTTAGGGGATTCCATCTATAATTCACCCCTCCACTTT. Protein: CASSLLGDSIYNSPLHF.

V usage is TRBV30 and J usage is TRBJ2-3; D is unresolved. Germline V gene data show CDR1 as GTSNPN and CDR2 as SVGIG (reference sequence). This CDR3 has 12 amino acids. Trimming removed 0 bases at V and 6 bases at J, with 7 bases between. The CDR3 loop is CAWSVWADTQYF. CDR3 sequence (DNA): TGTGCCTGGAGTGTATGGGCGGATACGCAGTATTTT. Together with reference TRBV30 and TRBJ2-3, the CDR3 gives the full variable domain: SQTIHQWPATLVQPVGSPLSLECTVEGTSNPNLYWYRQAAGRGLQLLFYSVGIGQISSEVPQNLSASRPQDRQFILSSKKLLLSDSGFYLCAWSVWADTQYFGPGTRLTVL.

The chain recombines TRBV9 with TRBJ2-7; 7 bases are shared with TRBD1. V shed 3 bases, J shed 1 base, and the junction held 1 base outside the gene matches. Germline loops: CDR1 SGDLS, CDR2 YYNGEE. The CDR3 extends over 13 amino acids. CDR3 nucleotides: TGTGCCAGCAGCGAGGGACAGTCCTACGAGCAGTACTTC. This encodes CASSEGQSYEQYF.

V usage is TRBV15 and J usage is TRBJ2-7; 12 bases align to TRBD1. This CDR3 region has 14 residues. The V gene's germline CDR1 is LNHNV and CDR2 YYDKDF (reference sequence). Losses at the gene ends were 5 bases for V and 5 bases for J; bases not matched to a gene: 4. The CDR3 coding sequence is TGTGCCACCAGCGGGGACAGGGGGCATCACGAGCAGTACTTC. Amino acid sequence: CATSGDRGHHEQYF.

The chain is built from TRBV30 and TRBJ2-1; 7 nucleotides align to TRBD2. Germline-derived CDR1 and CDR2 are GTSNPN and SVGIG (reference sequence). The CDR3 is made up of 14 amino acids. The CDR3 reads CGEGPMGSYNEQFF. For the CDR3, the DNA is TGTGGGGAGGGGCCAATGGGCTCCTACAATGAGCAGTTCTTC.

The V call is TRBV28, the J call TRBJ2-7; TRBD2 matches 9 bases. This CDR3 comprises 13 residues. The V gene's germline CDR1 is MDHEN and CDR2 SYDVKM. The V segment lost 6 bases and the J segment 6 bases; nucleotides outside the gene matches: 6. DNA for the CDR3: TGTGCCAGCAGCCTTAGCGGGAGCCCCGAGCAGTACTTC. This sequence encodes CASSLSGSPEQYF. The entire variable domain, with the rest obtained from reference TRBV28 and TRBJ2-7, is as follows: DVKVTQSSRYLVKRTGEKVFLECVQDMDHENMFWYRQDPGLGLRLIYFSYDVKMKEKGDIPEGYSVSREKKERFSLILESASTNQTSMYLCASSLSGSPEQYFGPGTRLTVT.

The V and J genes are TRBV14 and TRBJ2-5, with D possibly being TRBD1 (6 bases). The germline gives CDR1 SGHDN, CDR2 FVKESK. There are 14 residues in the CDR3. V shed 0 bases and J shed 4 bases, with 9 bases lying between them. As DNA, the CDR3 is TGTGCCAGCAGCCAAGATGGGGGCGGAGAGACCCAGTACTTC. The encoded protein is CASSQDGGGETQYF.

The chain couples TRBV28 to TRBJ2-1; D is unclear. Trimming removed 2 bases at V and 0 bases at J, with 14 bases between. This CDR3 contains 17 residues. The V gene's germline CDR1 is MDHEN and CDR2 SYDVKM. The chain's CDR3 is CASSLLTGGNSYNEQFF. The CDR3 nucleotides read TGTGCCAGCAGTTTACTAACGGGCGGAAACTCCTACAATGAGCAGTTCTTC.

V is TRBV10-3 and J is TRBJ1-1, with D maybe TRBD1 (5 bases). The V end was cut by 10 bases, the J end by 1 base, with 10 bases between. Looked up from germline, CDR1 is ENHRY and CDR2 is SYGVKD. This CDR3 spans 12 amino acids. The CDR3 region has the DNA TGTGCCAGCAGGGATTCGAACACTGAAGCTTTCTTT. It encodes CASRDSNTEAFF.

The chain uses TRBV27 and TRBJ2-7; 9 bases are shared with TRBD1. CDR3 length: 16 residues. Trimming took 5 bases from V and 1 from J; bases not matched to a gene: 9. Germline V lookup: CDR1 MNHEY, CDR2 SMNVEV (reference sequence). CDR3 sequence reads: CASSQRQGVVSYEQYF. The CDR3 bases are TGTGCCAGCAGTCAACGACAGGGGGTCGTGTCCTACGAGCAGTACTTC.

J is TRBJ2-1 and V is TRBV4-2; D unresolved. Trimming cost V 4 bases and J 4 bases, with 17 bases left between them. Germline loops: CDR1 LGHNA, CDR2 YNFKEQ. The CDR3 consists of 16 residues. The CDR3 nucleotides read TGTGCCAGCAGCCCAGGATCCGGGCAGGAGTACAATGAGCAGTTCTTC. It codes for CASSPGSGQEYNEQFF.

The chain recombines TRBV7-9 with TRBJ2-1, with 10 bases lining up with TRBD2. CDR3 length: 15 residues. The germline V gene encodes CDR1 SEHNR and CDR2 FQNEAQ (reference sequence). V lost 5 bases to trimming and J lost 4 bases; unmatched junction nucleotides: 5. CDR3 sequence (DNA): TGTGCCAGCAGCGGTGGGACTAGCGTTTACAATGAGCAGTTCTTC. Protein: CASSGGTSVYNEQFF.

The chain employs TRBV5-1 and TRBJ2-7; 10 bases are shared with TRBD2. CDR1 is SGHRS and CDR2 is YFSETQ in the germline V gene. The V and J ends lost 5 bases and 0 bases, in that order; junction bases with no gene match: 11. This CDR3 has 17 residues. As DNA, the CDR3 is TGCGCCAGCAGGAGCGTAGCGGGGGGACCGAGCTCCTACGAGCAGTACTTC. Translated, it gives CASRSVAGGPSSYEQYF.

This sequence joins TRBV4-3 and TRBJ2-7; 11 nucleotides agree with TRBD1. Germline V gene data show CDR1 as LGHNA and CDR2 as YSLEER. V lost 0 bases and J lost 5; bases outside the gene matches: 6. CDR3 length equals 16 residues. CDR3 nucleotide sequence: TGCGCCAGCAGCCAAGATCTTGGGACAGGGGGGAACGAGCAGTACTTC. Amino acid sequence: CASSQDLGTGGNEQYF.

J is TRBJ2-6 and V is TRBV28; maybe TRBD1 (6 bases). The CDR3 extends over 15 amino acids. V was shortened by 6 bases and J by 0 bases, with 9 bases between the two germline ends. The germline V gene has CDR1 MDHEN and CDR2 SYDVKM. The CDR3 DNA sequence: TGTGCCAGCAGCCTACAGGGCTCTGGGGCCAACGTCCTGACTTTC. Translation: CASSLQGSGANVLTF.

V usage is TRBV5-6 and J usage is TRBJ2-7; 9 positions match TRBD2. CDR1 is SGHDT and CDR2 is YYEEEE in the germline V gene. This CDR3 is 16 amino acids long. Germline trimming cut 0 bases from V and 0 bases from J; bases unmatched to any gene: 4. The CDR3 coding sequence is TGTGCCAGCAGCTTGGGACTAGCGGATCGCTCCTACGAGCAGTACTTC. The encoded protein is CASSLGLADRSYEQYF.

CDR3 nucleotides: TGCGCCAGCAGCCAAGATTTCAGTGATACAGATACGCAGTATTTT. Translation gives CASSQDFSDTDTQYF. The chain couples TRBV4-3 to TRBJ2-3; D remains unclear. The length of the CDR3 is 15 residues. V gave up 0 bases and J gave up 3 bases, with 10 bases separating them. CDR1 is LGHNA, CDR2 YSLEER, per germline.

The gene calls are TRBV13 and TRBJ2-7; D is unclear. Trimming left V 3 bases short and J 1 base short, with 7 bases between. The V gene's germline CDR1 is PRHDT and CDR2 FYEKMQ (reference sequence). This CDR3 has 13 amino acids. CDR3 sequence: CASSLSQSYEQYF. The CDR3 DNA sequence: TGTGCCAGCAGCTTGAGTCAGTCCTACGAGCAGTACTTC.

This sequence joins TRBV13 and TRBJ2-5; D remains ambiguous. From germline, CDR1 is PRHDT and CDR2 FYEKMQ (reference sequence). Trimming took 5 bases from V and 1 from J, leaving 11 bases between them. The CDR3 covers 14 residues. The CDR3 nucleotides are TGTGCCAGCAGCAGGCAAGGTAGCCAAGAGACCCAGTACTTC. Its translation is CASSRQGSQETQYF. Using reference TRBV13 and TRBJ2-5 for the parts outside the CDR3, the full variable domain is AAGVIQSPRHLIKEKRETATLKCYPIPRHDTVYWYQQGPGQDPQFLISFYEKMQSDKGSIPDRFSAQQFSDYHSELNMSSLELGDSALYFCASSRQGSQETQYFGPGTRLLVL.

The count of this clone is one. This chain connects TRBV7-8 to TRBJ2-5, with 9 bases aligning to TRBD2. CDR1 SGHVS and CDR2 FQNEAQ come from the germline V gene. Trimming removed 5 bases from V and 5 bases from J; junction bases left unmatched: 15. The CDR3 consists of 17 residues. CDR3 coding DNA: TGTGCCAGCAGCACCTTTCCGGAGCGGGGGGCCGGGGAGACCCAGTACTTC. Translation: CASSTFPERGAGETQYF.

V usage is TRBV7-9 and J usage is TRBJ2-1; the match to TRBD1 covers 7 bases. Looked up from germline, CDR1 is SEHNR and CDR2 is FQNEAQ (reference sequence). The CDR3 totals 16 residues. V dropped 3 bases and J dropped 2; count of bases not matched to a gene: 7. In nucleotides, the CDR3 is TGTGCCAGCAGCTTGGCCACAGGGGTCACCTACAATGAGCAGTTCTTC. This translates into CASSLATGVTYNEQFF.

The chain combines TRBV7-8 with TRBJ2-2; possibly TRBD1 for D (6 bases). Germline V lookup: CDR1 SGHVS, CDR2 FQNEAQ. V was trimmed by 5 bases and J by 6 bases, leaving 10 bases between them. The CDR3 runs to 13 residues. The CDR3 spells CASSEPGAGELFF. DNA for the CDR3: TGTGCCAGCAGCGAGCCAGGGGCCGGGGAGCTGTTTTTT.

Only a few counts were recorded for this clone. At one end, the junction sequence differs from germline, possibly due to a read error. The chain joins TRBV10-3 to TRBJ2-1, with unresolved D. The CDR3 consists of 14 residues. Germline CDR1 ENHRY, CDR2 SYGVKD. CDR3 nucleotide sequence: TGTGCCAGCAGTGAATCGGAAGAGTTAAATGAGCAGTTCTTC. Its translation is CASSESEELNEQFF.

J is TRBJ1-2 and V is TRBV7-9, with a tentative D call TRBD1 (6 bases). Trimming pared 0 bases from V and 4 bases from J, leaving 12 bases between. CDR3 size: 15 residues. CDR1 is SEHNR and CDR2 is FQNEAQ in the germline V gene (reference sequence). The CDR3 region has the DNA TGTGCCAGCAGCTTAGCGCCAGGACAGATCTATGGCTACACCTTC. This codes for CASSLAPGQIYGYTF.